Following are 21 T cell receptor beta chains from one sample sequenced in a study of blood T cell repertoires in COVID-19. The table came from immunoSEQ multiplex PCR; TCRdb's copy has only in-frame clones and leaves some out. Among nearly 200,000 clones listed, 80% to 85% were seen once. Sequenced: PBMCs or T cells enriched from blood (not recorded which). These receptors were taken from a man aged 35 to 55 who had recovered from COVID-19.

The chain recombines TRBV18 with TRBJ1-2, with 7 bases that match TRBD1. The CDR3 runs to 13 residues. The ends lost 3 bases at V and 6 bases at J; junction bases unmatched: 4. Germline CDR1 and CDR2: KGHSH and LQKENI. CDR3 sequence: CASSPYRGHGYTF. Here the CDR3 DNA reads TGTGCCAGCTCACCCTACAGGGGACATGGCTACACCTTC.

This clone was recorded only once. The chain couples TRBV3-1 (or the pseudogene TRBV3-2) to TRBJ1-1; 7 bases fit TRBD1. The CDR3 spans 14 residues. CDR1 is LGHDT and CDR2 is YNNKEL in the germline V gene (reference sequence). V gave up 5 bases and J gave up 5 bases; unmatched junction bases: 8. CDR3 loop: CASSYGRGRTEAFF. CDR3 DNA sequence: TGTGCCAGCAGCTACGGTAGGGGGCGTACTGAAGCTTTCTTT.

The chain joins TRBV6-6 to TRBJ1-1; maybe TRBD1 (5 bases). This CDR3 is built from 14 residues. CDR1 is MNHNY, CDR2 SVGAGI, per germline (reference sequence). V gave up 4 bases and J gave up 2 bases, with 11 bases separating them. The CDR3 loop reads CASSSDRFNTEAFF. For the CDR3, the DNA is TGTGCCAGCAGTTCCGACAGATTTAACACTGAAGCTTTCTTT.

This chain links TRBV18 with TRBJ1-6; D not resolved. Per germline, CDR1 KGHSH and CDR2 LQKENI. The CDR3 has 14 residues. Trimming took off 5 bases at V and 6 bases at J, with 11 bases between the two ends. The CDR3 nucleotides are TGTGCCAGCTCAGGGCAGCCAGTTAATTCACCCCTCCACTTT. Its protein is CASSGQPVNSPLHF.

This clone was seen more than once but under ten times. CDR3 loop: CASSFTQGSPLHF. The CDR3 DNA follows: TGTGCCAGCAGTTTTACCCAGGGGTCACCCCTCCACTTT. The chain is built from TRBV12-3 or TRBV12-4 and TRBJ1-6, with D possibly TRBD1 on 6 matching bases. Trimming stripped 3 bases from V and 10 bases from J, with 10 bases between. This CDR3 is built from 13 residues.

In its sample, this clone was seen once. The junction departs from the called germline gene at one end, perhaps through a read error. The CDR3 DNA reads as TGTGCCAGCACCTTGGGAGGACAGGGCTCTTACAATGAGCAGTTCTTC. Translating gives CASTLGGQGSYNEQFF. The chain has TRBV5-4 and TRBJ2-1; 8 bases align to TRBD1. Germline V CDR1 and CDR2: SGHNT, YYREEE (reference sequence). The CDR3 is 16 residues long.

The chain carries TRBV9 and TRBJ2-7, with unresolved D. The CDR3 runs to 15 residues. The V gene's germline CDR1 is SGDLS and CDR2 YYNGEE. The V and J ends lost 2 bases and 4 bases respectively, with 16 bases between them. The CDR3 bases are TGTGCCAGCAGCGTGGGTCCGGCGGAGAAGTACGAGCAGTACTTC. This codes for CASSVGPAEKYEQYF.

The rearrangement links TRBV5-6 to TRBJ2-3; 9 bases match TRBD2. Germline-derived CDR1 and CDR2 are SGHDT and YYEEEE. After removal of 3 bases from V and 0 bases from J, the junction contained 14 bases not matched to a gene. The CDR3 runs 19 residues. The CDR3 loop reads CASSYTLAGARASTDTQYF. The CDR3 DNA reads TGTGCCAGCAGCTATACATTAGCGGGGGCCCGAGCGAGCACAGATACGCAGTATTTT.

This clone appeared a few times. The chain employs TRBV20-1 and TRBJ1-5; D is unclear. Trimming shortened V by 6 bases and J by 1 base, and 10 bases separated the two germline ends. The CDR3 is 13 residues long. From germline, CDR1 is DFQATT and CDR2 SNEGSKA (reference sequence). In DNA, the CDR3 is TGCAGTGCAAGTGGGCCGAGCAATCAGCCCCAGCATTTT. This translates into CSASGPSNQPQHF.

Worth noting for this clone: Other DNA sequences of this sample code for an identical CDR3. The chain carries TRBV18 and TRBJ2-7; D ambiguous. V was shortened by 0 bases and J by 3 bases, with 6 bases between the two germline ends. The CDR3 loop spans 13 amino acids. Germline loops: CDR1 KGHSH, CDR2 LQKENI. The CDR3 is CASSPPSSYEQYF. DNA of the CDR3: TGTGCCAGCTCACCACCGTCTAGCTACGAGCAGTACTTC. Full variable domain (missing parts from reference TRBV18 and TRBJ2-7): NAGVMQNPRHLVRRRGQEARLRCSPMKGHSHVYWYRQLPEEGLKFMVYLQKENIIDESGMPKERFSAEFPKEGPSILRIQQVVRGDSAAYFCASSPPSSYEQYFGPGTRLTVT.

This chain links TRBV3-1 (or the pseudogene TRBV3-2) with TRBJ2-7; 7 bases are shared with TRBD1. This CDR3 comprises 14 residues. The germline V gene encodes CDR1 LGHDT and CDR2 YNNKEL (reference sequence). The V and J ends lost 2 bases and 4 bases, in that order; junction bases with no gene match: 5. CDR3 amino acids: CASSQTGTVYEQYF. In nucleotides, the CDR3 is TGTGCCAGCAGCCAAACCGGGACAGTTTACGAGCAGTACTTC.

Points on this clone: One end of the junction is discordant with germline, which a read error may explain. The V and J genes are TRBV5-1 and TRBJ1-1; tentative D call: TRBD1 (6 bases). Germline loops: CDR1 SGHRS, CDR2 YFSETQ. This CDR3 comprises 13 residues. This CDR3 is CARPGHGVTGAFF. The CDR3 nucleotides read TGCGCCAGGCCGGGACACGGGGTGACTGGAGCTTTCTTT.

This clone was seen a handful of times. The V gene is TRBV5-5, the J gene TRBJ2-7; D possibly corresponds to TRBD1 (6 bases). Trimming took off 2 bases at V and 2 bases at J, with 11 bases between the two ends. Germline V gene data show CDR1 as SGHKS and CDR2 as YYEKEE (reference sequence). The CDR3 contains 14 residues. In DNA form, the CDR3 reads TGTGCCAGCAGCTTTACCAGGGACACCTACGAGCAGTACTTC. This translates into CASSFTRDTYEQYF.

This clone was detected a few times. CDR3 loop: CASSLWTGVDTEAFF. The CDR3 DNA sequence: TGCGCCAGCAGCCTCTGGACAGGGGTGGACACTGAAGCTTTCTTT. The V gene is TRBV4-3, the J gene TRBJ1-1; TRBD1 matches at 9 bases. After removal of 4 bases from V and 3 bases from J, the junction contained 6 bases not matched to a gene. CDR3 length: 15 residues. Germline values: CDR1 LGHNA, CDR2 YSLEER.

This chain links TRBV19 with TRBJ2-7; 8 bases are shared with TRBD1. J gave up 7 bases and V 4 bases, and 9 bases lay outside the gene matches. This CDR3 comprises 14 residues. From germline, CDR1 is LNHDA and CDR2 SQIVND (reference sequence). The CDR3 loop reads CASSNPRQGKEQYF. For the CDR3, the DNA is TGTGCCAGTAGTAACCCCCGACAGGGGAAGGAGCAGTACTTC.

The gene calls are TRBV28 and TRBJ2-5, with 13 bases aligning to TRBD2. This CDR3 spans 17 amino acids. Germline V CDR1 and CDR2: MDHEN, SYDVKM. V gave up 6 bases and J gave up 6 bases; unmatched junction bases: 13. CDR3 amino acids: CASSYGTSGEFGKTQYF. CDR3 nucleotide sequence: TGTGCCAGCAGCTATGGGACTAGCGGGGAGTTTGGAAAGACCCAGTACTTC.

This rearrangement joins TRBV5-1 to TRBJ1-4, with a weak D call TRBD1 (5 bases). The V end lost 4 bases, the J end lost 4 bases, and 11 bases lay between the germline ends. The CDR3 has 14 amino acids. Germline CDR1 reads SGHRS; CDR2 reads YFSETQ. CDR3 residues: CASSRDSLNEKLFF. The CDR3, as DNA: TGCGCCAGCAGCCGCGACAGCCTTAATGAAAAACTGTTTTTT. Supplemented by reference TRBV5-1 and TRBJ1-4, the full variable domain reads KAGVTQTPRYLIKTRGQQVTLSCSPISGHRSVSWYQQTPGQGLQFLFEYFSETQRNKGNFPGRFSGRQFSNSRSEMNVSTLELGDSALYLCASSRDSLNEKLFFGSGTQLSVL.

The V and J genes are TRBV7-9 and TRBJ2-7; 8 bases agree with TRBD1. With 5 bases clipped from V and 2 bases from J, the junction kept 5 bases outside the gene matches. Germline CDR1 is SEHNR and CDR2 is FQNEAQ (reference sequence). The CDR3 has 14 residues. CDR3 in amino acids: CASSTQGVTYEQYF. In DNA, the CDR3 is TGTGCCAGCAGCACACAGGGGGTGACCTACGAGCAGTACTTC.

The V and J genes are TRBV5-4 and TRBJ1-2; D unclear. CDR3 length: 14 amino acids. Germline V lookup: CDR1 SGHNT, CDR2 YYREEE (reference sequence). V gave up 2 bases and J gave up 2 bases, with 10 bases separating them. CDR3 protein: CASSFGSPNYGYTF. The CDR3 region has the DNA TGTGCCAGCAGCTTCGGGTCTCCCAACTATGGCTACACCTTC.

The table lists this clone with many counts. The genes are TRBV30 and TRBJ2-5, with 8 bases identical to TRBD2. The CDR3 totals 15 residues. The junction had 12 bases not matched to a gene; V was cut back by 5 bases and J by 4 bases. The germline gives CDR1 GTSNPN, CDR2 SVGIG (reference sequence). The CDR3 spells CAWHLGTRPGETQYF. The CDR3 region has the DNA TGTGCCTGGCACCTCGGGACTAGACCTGGAGAGACCCAGTACTTC.

The V call is TRBV5-1, the J call TRBJ1-2; D is unclear. There are 13 residues in the CDR3. The germline V gene encodes CDR1 SGHRS and CDR2 YFSETQ. V was cut by 4 bases and J by 5 bases, with 12 bases left in between. The CDR3 reads CASSEDSFYGYTF. In nucleotides, the CDR3 is TGCGCCAGCAGCGAGGACTCTTTTTATGGCTACACCTTC.